This paragraph covers one T cell receptor (beta chain) sequence. Its antigen is unknown. Treg sorting used a CD4+CD25+CD127-/low gate. Findings of the study overall: The TCR gene usage of tumor memory CD4+ T cells clustered together with blood and lymph node memory CD4+ cells and with lymph node naive CD4+ cells. Whole repertoires were not studied in the larger cohort, only one V-J beta rearrangement.

TCRdb reprocessed the 5' RACE reads with MiXCR, giving one entry per CDR3 protein. Of 62,000 or so distinct CDR3 sequences in the sample, approximately 26% are singletons; the top ten hold roughly 2.2%. The CDR3 contains 14 residues. CDR1 and CDR2 from the germline V gene are SGHAT and FQDESV (reference sequence). Trimming shortened V by 5 bases and J by 4 bases, and 12 bases separated the two germline ends. This TCR was sampled from a female donor with breast cancer. This rearrangement joins TRBV11-1 to TRBJ2-1; D not certain. Input material: tumor-infiltrating Tregs sorted from the breast tumor. The CDR3 sequence: CASSPGYEYNEQFF. The CDR3 DNA is TGTGCCAGCAGCCCCGGTTACGAGTACAATGAGCAGTTCTTC. Complete variable domain (other parts from reference TRBV11-1 and TRBJ2-1): EAEVAQSPRYKITEKSQAVAFWCDPISGHATLYWYRQILGQGPELLVQFQDESVVDDSQLPKDRFSAERLKGVDSTLKIQPAELGDSAMYLCASSPGYEYNEQFFGPGTRLTVL.